This T cell receptor (beta chain) was obtained from a study of graft-versus-host responses after intestinal transplantation. Study in general: Anti-thymocyte globulin induction, then tacrolimus and steroids for around 3 years, went to all recipients.

As for this clone: Its matching antigen is unknown.

Germline-derived CDR1 and CDR2 are SGHAT and FQNNGV. V trimming: 5 bases; J trimming: 5 bases; junction bases outside the gene matches: 8. The CDR3 spans 16 residues. General study results and limits: Analysis identified GvH clones in recipient marrow, with some appearing first in ileum or blood.

The method was immunoSEQ multiplex PCR; TCRdb's version includes in-frame clones alone and lacks a portion of them. Among about 88,000 clones listed, 91% were seen once. The sequencing used unstimulated CD4+ T cells sorted from spleen or lymph node cells, collected before transplant. The chain joins TRBV11-2 to TRBJ2-5; 13 bases fit TRBD2. The sequence came from a human donor who was the organ donor for an intestinal transplant. The CDR3 spells CASSPTSGRVTETQYF. For the CDR3, the DNA is TGTGCCAGCAGCCCCACTAGCGGGAGGGTCACTGAGACCCAGTACTTC.